This TCR beta chain was captured in a study of blood T cells in healthy people across ages. Study results and limitations: Age showed a roughly linear inverse relationship with TCR beta diversity per million T cells.

Total RNA, at least 6 micrograms per sample, came from PBMCs. This clonotype was seen at least ten times. Its target is unknown. The length of the CDR3 is 16 residues. Trimming left V 1 base short and J 2 bases short, with 15 bases between. Combining a sample-barcoded 5' primer with a J-beta primer mix, a second PCR ran for roughly 6 to 12 cycles. Through a template-switch adaptor with 12 random nucleotides, each cDNA molecule received a tag. TCRdb re-analysed the 5' RACE reads in MiXCR, keeping a single row per CDR3 protein. The sample contains some 780,000 distinct CDR3 sequences, around three fifths of which appear only once.

This clonotype originated in a man between 35 and 55 years old in good health. The genes are TRBV12-3 or TRBV12-4 and TRBJ2-7, with D perhaps TRBD2 (5 bases). The sequenced sample consisted of blood. The CDR3 nucleotides read TGTGCCAGCAGTTTAGGCCGTGCGAGGGAGCCCTACGAGCAGTACTTC. Translating it yields CASSLGRAREPYEQYF.